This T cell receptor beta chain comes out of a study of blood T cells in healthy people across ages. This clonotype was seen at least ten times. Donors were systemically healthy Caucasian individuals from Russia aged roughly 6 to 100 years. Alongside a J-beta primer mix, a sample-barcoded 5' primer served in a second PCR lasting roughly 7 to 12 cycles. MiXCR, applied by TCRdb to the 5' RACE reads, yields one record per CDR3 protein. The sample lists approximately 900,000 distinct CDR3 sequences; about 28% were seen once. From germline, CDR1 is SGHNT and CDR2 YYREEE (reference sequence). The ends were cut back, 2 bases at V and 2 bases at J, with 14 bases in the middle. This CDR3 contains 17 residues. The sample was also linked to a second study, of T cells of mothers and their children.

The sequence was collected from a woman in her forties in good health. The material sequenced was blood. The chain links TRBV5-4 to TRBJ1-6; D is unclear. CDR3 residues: CASSFEAGGPYNSPLHF. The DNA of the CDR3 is TGTGCCAGCAGCTTTGAGGCAGGTGGACCCTATAATTCACCCCTCCACTTT.